Shown below are 21 T cell receptor beta chains from a single sample sequenced in a study of CD8 T cells in Susac syndrome. Reverse transcription of 0.5 to 1 ug RNA was performed with random hexamers. TCRdb re-called the immunoSEQ multiplex PCR reads with MiXCR, one entry per CDR3 protein. The repertoire holds roughly 160,000 distinct CDR3 sequences, with approximately 96% as singletons. Material: CD4+ T cells from PBMCs. These receptors were obtained from a human donor in good health.

J is TRBJ2-1 and V is TRBV5-4, with D maybe TRBD1 (5 bases). This CDR3 region has 12 residues. Germline CDR1 reads SGHNT; CDR2 reads YYREEE (reference sequence). Trimming removed 3 bases at V and 9 bases at J, with 10 bases between. DNA for the CDR3: TGTGCCAGCAGCTATGCAGGGTTTGAGCAGTTCTTC. The encoded protein is CASSYAGFEQFF.

The rearrangement joins TRBV2 to TRBJ2-5, with D unresolved. Germline CDR1 is SNHLY and CDR2 is FYNNEI. With 3 bases removed from V and 0 bases from J, the gap between germline ends came to 2 bases. This CDR3 spans 12 amino acids. The CDR3 region is CASSENQETQYF. In nucleotides, the CDR3 is TGTGCCAGCAGTGAGAACCAAGAGACCCAGTACTTC.

J is TRBJ2-6 and V is TRBV2, with D perhaps given as TRBD1 or TRBD2 (5 bases each). This CDR3 region has 16 residues. V was shortened by 7 bases and J by 2 bases, with 15 bases between the two germline ends. Germline V CDR1 and CDR2: SNHLY, FYNNEI. The CDR3 DNA is TGTGCCAGCATGCGTCAGGGAGATCCTGGGGCCAACGTCCTGACTTTC. Translated, it gives CASMRQGDPGANVLTF.

The genes are TRBV30 and TRBJ2-7; D is uncertain. Looked up from germline, CDR1 is GTSNPN and CDR2 is SVGIG (reference sequence). The CDR3 runs 14 residues. The V gene lost 3 bases and the J gene lost 0 bases, with 12 bases spanning the gap. This CDR3 is CAWRLPGSSYEQYF. DNA for the CDR3: TGTGCCTGGAGACTACCCGGCAGCTCCTACGAGCAGTACTTC. The full variable domain, its missing parts supplied by reference TRBV30 and TRBJ2-7, is SQTIHQWPATLVQPVGSPLSLECTVEGTSNPNLYWYRQAAGRGLQLLFYSVGIGQISSEVPQNLSASRPQDRQFILSSKKLLLSDSGFYLCAWRLPGSSYEQYFGPGTRLTVT.

The J gene is TRBJ1-1, the V gene TRBV30; the D is unclear. CDR3 length: 12 amino acids. Trimming cost V 4 bases and J 1 base, with 7 bases left between them. The germline V gene encodes CDR1 GTSNPN and CDR2 SVGIG (reference sequence). The CDR3, as DNA: TGTGCCTGGAAGACCCAGAACACTGAAGCTTTCTTT. This gives the protein CAWKTQNTEAFF.

This chain joins TRBV10-3 and TRBJ2-5, with D possibly matching TRBD1 (5 bases). CDR1 and CDR2 from the germline V gene are ENHRY and SYGVKD. CDR3 size: 13 residues. With 3 bases removed from V and 7 bases from J, the gap between germline ends came to 12 bases. The CDR3, as DNA: TGTGCCATCAGTGAAGGTGATAGGGGGACCCAGTACTTC. Residues: CAISEGDRGTQYF.

The chain joins TRBV28 to TRBJ1-2, with D possibly TRBD1 on 6 matching bases. V was shortened by 2 bases and J by 2 bases, with 15 bases between the two germline ends. CDR1 and CDR2 (germline): MDHEN, SYDVKM. This CDR3 spans 16 amino acids. Written as DNA, the CDR3 is TGTGCCAGCAGTTTAACATACAGGGCCCCCAACTATGGCTACACCTTC. This codes for CASSLTYRAPNYGYTF.

The chain links TRBV4-3 to TRBJ2-7; the D gene is possibly TRBD1 (5 bases). Germline CDR1 LGHNA, CDR2 YSLEER. The CDR3 is 13 amino acids. V lost 3 bases to trimming and J lost 5 bases, with 11 bases between them. The CDR3 coding sequence is TGCGCCAGCAGCCAGGGGTGGGGCGACGAGCAGTACTTC. Amino acid sequence: CASSQGWGDEQYF.

This chain uses TRBV11-2 with TRBJ2-7; 9 nucleotides agree with TRBD2. There are 15 residues in the CDR3. V lost 5 bases and J lost 5; bases outside the gene matches: 10. The germline V gene encodes CDR1 SGHAT and CDR2 FQNNGV. The CDR3 loop is CASSPPGLASNEQYF. In nucleotides, the CDR3 is TGTGCCAGCAGCCCCCCGGGACTAGCATCCAACGAGCAGTACTTC.

The chain is built from TRBV29-1 and TRBJ2-1; 9 bases are shared with TRBD2. With V trimmed by 7 bases and J by 3 bases, 4 bases remained unmatched. Germline V CDR1 and CDR2: SQVTM, ANQGSEA. CDR3 size: 13 residues. CDR3 amino acids: CSGRGGLYNEQFF. CDR3 DNA: TGCAGCGGGCGGGGGGGCCTCTACAATGAGCAGTTCTTC.

This clonotype came up once. The chain carries TRBV7-2 and TRBJ2-1, with D maybe TRBD2 (5 bases). V gave up 3 bases and J gave up 8 bases, with 11 bases separating them. There are 13 residues in the CDR3. CDR1 is SGHTA and CDR2 is FQGNSA in the germline V gene. CDR3 sequence reads: CASSFGPGYEQFF. Written as DNA, the CDR3 is TGTGCCAGCAGCTTTGGACCGGGGTATGAGCAGTTCTTC.

Only one count was recorded for this clonotype. The chain couples TRBV6-2 or TRBV6-3 to TRBJ2-3; TRBD1 or TRBD2 may be the D gene (5 bases each). This CDR3 has 14 amino acids. CDR1 is MNHEY and CDR2 is SVGEGT in the germline V gene. V was trimmed by 2 bases and J by 2 bases, leaving 8 bases between them. The CDR3 protein is CASSYTGTTDTQYF. The CDR3 DNA reads TGTGCCAGCAGTTACACCGGGACCACAGATACGCAGTATTTT.

The CDR3: CASSPRDRGQETQYF. The CDR3, as DNA: TGCGCCAGCAGCCCCCGGGACAGGGGCCAAGAGACCCAGTACTTC. The genes are TRBV5-1 and TRBJ2-5; 10 bases fit TRBD1. The length of the CDR3 is 15 residues. Germline lookup yields CDR1 SGHRS and CDR2 YFSETQ. V gave up 4 bases and J gave up 1 base; unmatched junction bases: 4. The full variable domain, completed using reference TRBV5-1 and TRBJ2-5, is KAGVTQTPRYLIKTRGQQVTLSCSPISGHRSVSWYQQTPGQGLQFLFEYFSETQRNKGNFPGRFSGRQFSNSRSEMNVSTLELGDSALYLCASSPRDRGQETQYFGPGTRLLVL.

The chain recombines TRBV3-1 with TRBJ1-6, with a possible D match to TRBD1 (6 bases). The germline V gene has CDR1 LGHDT and CDR2 YNNKEL (reference sequence). The CDR3 is 14 residues long. Trimming removed 3 bases from V and 5 bases from J, with 8 bases in between. The CDR3 DNA sequence: TGTGCCAGCAGCCAGGGACAAGATAATTCACCCCTCCACTTT. The encoded protein is CASSQGQDNSPLHF.

The J gene is TRBJ2-3, the V gene TRBV2; TRBD1 or TRBD2 may be the D gene (6 bases each). V lost 6 bases and J 2 bases, leaving 12 bases between the germline ends. The CDR3 loop spans 14 amino acids. The germline V gene has CDR1 SNHLY and CDR2 FYNNEI. The CDR3 sequence: CASRRGDFTDTQYF. The CDR3 DNA reads TGTGCCAGCAGGAGGGGGGACTTCACAGATACGCAGTATTTT.

The V gene is TRBV20-1, the J gene TRBJ2-7; 7 bases fit TRBD1. Trimming took 5 bases from V and 4 from J; bases not matched to a gene: 8. Germline lookup yields CDR1 DFQATT and CDR2 SNEGSKA (reference sequence). The CDR3 length is 13 residues. The CDR3 DNA reads TGCAGTGCTCGAAGGGGACAGCCATACGAGCAGTACTTC. This gives the protein CSARRGQPYEQYF.

V and J are TRBV5-6 and TRBJ1-5; TRBD1 matches at 7 bases. V gave up 3 bases and J gave up 3 bases; unmatched junction bases: 3. This CDR3 has 14 amino acids. The V gene's germline CDR1 is SGHDT and CDR2 YYEEEE. The CDR3 region has the DNA TGTGCCAGCAGCTCGGGACAGTCCAATCAGCCCCAGCATTTT. Translation gives CASSSGQSNQPQHF.

V and J are TRBV5-6 and TRBJ1-5; D is undetermined. V was pared by 0 bases and J by 0 bases, with 7 bases between. CDR1 SGHDT and CDR2 YYEEEE come from the germline V gene. The CDR3 consists of 15 residues. In DNA, the CDR3 is TGTGCCAGCAGCTTGGATGGAAATAGCAATCAGCCCCAGCATTTT. Protein: CASSLDGNSNQPQHF.

The CDR3 bases are TGCGCCAGCAGTCAATTGGGCAGGGACTATGGCTACACCTTC. The encoded protein is CASSQLGRDYGYTF. The chain combines TRBV23-1 with TRBJ1-2; D is perhaps TRBD1 (5 bases). TRBV23-1 is identified as an open reading frame with a role that is uncertain. Trimming took off 1 base at V and 3 bases at J, with 9 bases between the two ends. The CDR3 sequence is 14 residues long.

The J gene is TRBJ2-7, the V gene TRBV7-2; maybe TRBD1 (5 bases). With 3 bases removed from V and 5 bases from J, the gap between germline ends came to 14 bases. There are 14 residues in the CDR3. Per the germline V gene, CDR1 is SGHTA and CDR2 is FQGNSA. The CDR3 nucleotides are TGTGCCAGCAGCTTTCAAGTCGGACAAGACGAGCAGTACTTC. Protein product: CASSFQVGQDEQYF.

The J gene is TRBJ1-5, the V gene TRBV2; D is uncertain. CDR1 is SNHLY and CDR2 is FYNNEI in the germline V gene. The CDR3 spans 16 residues. Deletions cut 3 bases from V and 2 bases from J, with 14 bases between. CDR3 sequence: CASSDSGVRGNQPQHF. CDR3 DNA: TGTGCCAGCAGTGACAGCGGGGTTCGGGGCAATCAGCCCCAGCATTTT.